This T cell receptor (beta chain) derives from a study of shared clonotypes between healthy human individuals. Notes on the study in general: There were few donors, and this limited the genetic and exposure-history diversity represented.

CDR1 and CDR2 (germline): SGHTA, FQGNSA. The CDR3 is 14 amino acids. Trimming cost V 0 bases and J 0 bases, with 4 bases left between them. Each donor was a Caucasian adult residing in Nashville, Tennessee. Replicate PCRs for sorted subsets used around 190 ng DNA; this equaled tens of thousands of T cell genomes. The assay was immunoSEQ multiplex PCR, and TCRdb's table has in-frame clones only and misses some. The data contain fewer than 850,000 clones, approximately 79% of them singletons. For this clone: Its antigen is undetermined. A much larger clone lies one base from this, so it may be a read error. This specimen includes other DNA sequences encoding the same CDR3.

The origin of this receptor is a woman aged 30 to 39 in good health. Sample: memory CD4+ T cells sorted from blood. As for subset: CD45RA-negative fraction. The V gene is TRBV7-2, the J gene TRBJ2-3; D unresolved. Here the CDR3 DNA reads TGTGCCAGCAGCTTAGCGGTTAGCACAGATACGCAGTATTTT. Protein product: CASSLAVSTDTQYF.